This is a list of T cell receptor beta chains from one sample in a study of T cell responses to AZD1222 COVID-19 vaccine. Sequenced by immunoSEQ multiplex PCR; TCRdb stores in-frame clones only, minus some. The sample holds under 85,000 clones, 70% to 90% seen once. The sequences come from peripheral blood, collected on day 0 of AZD1222 vaccination. These receptors were obtained from an adult in good health. The CDR3 runs from the conserved cysteine through the conserved F or W. A D gene is named only where the DNA matches it firmly. Where a row states a size, it is once, few, many or the class of an expanded clone; other rows omit it.

cdr3_length,clone_size,j_call,d_call,v_call,cdr3_nt,cdr3_aa
13,-,TRBJ1-1,-,TRBV10-2,TGCGCCAGCATCGACGGCATGAACACTGAAGCTTTCTTT,CASIDGMNTEAFF
19,-,TRBJ2-1,TRBD2,TRBV5-1,TGCGCCAGCAGTCCGGGACTAGCGGGGGGGCTCAAAAGATACAATGAGCAGTTCTTC,CASSPGLAGGLKRYNEQFF
14,-,TRBJ1-2,-,TRBV24-1,TGTGCCACCAGTGATTCCGGGGTTAACTATGGCTACACCTTC,CATSDSGVNYGYTF
16,-,TRBJ2-5,TRBD2,TRBV6-1,TGTGCCAGCAGTGAACGGGCTAGCGGGAGTACAAAGACCCAGTACTTC,CASSERASGSTKTQYF
13,-,TRBJ2-3,-,TRBV28,TGTGCCAGCAGCGACCCCGCGGGACATACGCAGTATTTT,CASSDPAGHTQYF
13,-,TRBJ2-1,TRBD1,TRBV5-1,TGCGCCCGCACGACAGGGGAAGGCAATGAGCAGTTCTTC,CARTTGEGNEQFF
16,-,TRBJ2-2,TRBD1,TRBV5-1,TGCGCCAGCAGCCAATTGGAACAGGGGGCCGGCGGGGAGCTGTTTTTT,CASSQLEQGAGGELFF
12,-,TRBJ2-1,TRBD2,TRBV7-2,TGTGCCAGCAGCTTTAGCGGGAGGGAGCAGTTCTTC,CASSFSGREQFF
15,few,TRBJ2-7,TRBD1,TRBV2,TGTGCCAGTTGGGCCCGGACAGGGGGCTCCTACGAGCAGTACTTC,CASWARTGGSYEQYF
14,-,TRBJ2-4,TRBD1,TRBV10-2,TGCGCCAGCACCCCCGACAGGGTAGATAGCATTCAGTACTTC,CASTPDRVDSIQYF
13,-,TRBJ2-1,-,TRBV4-2,TGTGCCAGCAGCCAAGGTGACTTGAATGAGCAGTTCTTC,CASSQGDLNEQFF
14,-,TRBJ1-5,-,TRBV4-1,TGCGCCAGCAGCCAAGATTTTTGGACCGAGGTCCAGCATTTT,CASSQDFWTEVQHF
18,-,TRBJ2-7,-,TRBV27,TGTGCCAGCAGTTTATCCCCCGTTGGGCAAGGGGTCTCCTACGAGCAGTACTTC,CASSLSPVGQGVSYEQYF
15,-,TRBJ2-3,TRBD1,TRBV14,TGTGCCAGCAGCCAGCCGGGACAGGGTTATCAGGGGCAGTATTTT,CASSQPGQGYQGQYF
13,-,TRBJ2-7,-,TRBV7-3,TGTGCCAGCAGCTTCGGACAGAACTACGAGCAGTACTTC,CASSFGQNYEQYF